This is a list of T cell receptor beta chains from one sample in a study of OX40 agonist ivuxolimab in advanced cancers. Sequencing was performed with immunoSEQ multiplex PCR; in TCRdb, only in-frame clones are kept and a portion is missing. The data show 40,000 to 45,000 clones, 85% to 90% seen once. Here the sequenced sample was CD4+ or CD8+ T cells sorted from blood, taken in a trial of the OX40 agonist ivuxolimab. All receptors come from an adult with an advanced solid tumor such as melanoma, head and neck, liver or kidney cancer. Both conserved end residues are part of each CDR3. A D gene is named only where the DNA matches it firmly. Part of the rows lack a size; the others show once, few, many or a class for expanded clones.

TRBV19	-	TRBJ1-2	-	CASTLGIQGNYGYTF	TGTGCCAGTACCCTGGGGATCCAGGGTAACTATGGCTACACCTTC
TRBV7-6	-	TRBJ2-7	TRBD1	CASSLSDRASYEQYF	TGTGCCAGCAGCTTGTCCGACAGGGCAAGCTACGAGCAGTACTTC
TRBV28	few	TRBJ1-3	-	CASSFLVSSGNTIYF	TGTGCCAGCAGTTTTTTGGTCTCCTCTGGAAACACCATATATTTT
TRBV7-2	-	TRBJ2-3	TRBD2	CASSIHRTSGSTDTQYF	TGTGCCAGCAGCATCCACAGGACTAGCGGAAGCACAGATACGCAGTATTTT
TRBV19	-	TRBJ2-1	TRBD2	CASSTGTSNEQFF	TGTGCCAGTAGTACAGGGACTAGCAATGAGCAGTTCTTC
TRBV27	-	TRBJ2-1	-	CASRDPISSYNEQFF	TGTGCCAGCAGGGACCCCATCTCCTCCTACAATGAGCAGTTCTTC
TRBV28	-	TRBJ2-1	TRBD1	CASSFKPGQGDNEQFF	TGTGCCAGCAGTTTTAAACCGGGACAGGGGGACAATGAGCAGTTCTTC
TRBV19	once	TRBJ2-5	-	CASSTDWKETQYF	TGTGCCAGTAGTACGGACTGGAAAGAGACCCAGTACTTC
TRBV30	-	TRBJ1-2	-	CAWSRDPAYGYTF	TGTGCCTGGAGTAGAGATCCAGCTTACGGCTACACCTTC
TRBV4-3	-	TRBJ1-1	-	CASARGIQNTEAFF	TGCGCCAGCGCCAGAGGTATACAGAACACTGAAGCTTTCTTT
TRBV7-2	-	TRBJ2-2	-	CASSSDSPPAGELFF	TGTGCCAGCAGCTCAGACTCGCCGCCCGCCGGGGAGCTGTTTTTT
TRBV7-2	-	TRBJ2-7	TRBD1	CASSLGTGGDTYEQYF	TGTGCCAGCAGCCTAGGGACAGGGGGGGATACCTACGAGCAGTACTTC
TRBV5-6	-	TRBJ1-1	-	CASSLDGSVKPIEAFF	TGTGCCAGCAGCTTGGACGGCAGTGTAAAACCGATTGAAGCTTTCTTT
TRBV7-8	-	TRBJ1-1	-	CASSAEGRRTEAFF	TGTGCCAGCAGCGCAGAGGGTAGGAGAACTGAAGCTTTCTTT
TRBV6-6	-	TRBJ2-7	-	CASSYSAGTYEQYF	TGTGCCAGCAGTTACTCGGCAGGGACCTACGAGCAGTACTTC
TRBV4-1	-	TRBJ1-3	-	CASSQVTYRDGDTIYF	TGCGCCAGCAGCCAAGTGACCTACAGGGACGGTGACACCATATATTTT
TRBV19	-	TRBJ1-5	TRBD1	CASSIRDSTNQPQHF	TGTGCCAGTAGTATTAGGGACAGTACCAATCAGCCCCAGCATTTT
TRBV14	-	TRBJ2-2	TRBD2	CASSQDLAVNTGELFF	TGTGCCAGCAGCCAAGATCTAGCGGTTAACACCGGGGAGCTGTTTTTT
TRBV4-1	-	TRBJ1-2	TRBD1	CASSQAGGADDGYTF	TGCGCCAGCAGCCAGGCAGGGGGCGCCGATGATGGCTACACCTTC
TRBV7-6	-	TRBJ2-7	-	CASSLAQAGAEQYF	TGTGCCAGCAGCTTAGCACAGGCTGGGGCCGAGCAGTACTTC
TRBV13	few	TRBJ2-7	-	CASSPGRSYEQYF	TGTGCCAGCAGCCCAGGACGCTCCTACGAGCAGTACTTC
TRBV11-2	-	TRBJ1-2	TRBD1	CASSLATDRVDYTF	TGTGCCAGCAGCTTAGCAACGGACAGGGTCGATTACACCTTC
TRBV4-2	once	TRBJ1-4	-	CASSQGGGKLFF	TGTGCCAGCAGCCAAGGTGGCGGAAAACTGTTTTTT
TRBV27	-	TRBJ1-3	-	CASSLGQGNTIYF	TGTGCCAGCAGTTTGGGGCAGGGAAACACCATATATTTT
TRBV6-1	-	TRBJ1-4	-	CATLRRGVEKLFF	TGTGCCACCCTGCGCAGGGGAGTCGAGAAACTGTTTTTT
TRBV6-1	-	TRBJ1-2	TRBD1	CASSEADWDRGRYGYTF	TGTGCCAGCAGTGAAGCGGACTGGGACAGGGGGAGGTATGGCTACACCTTC
TRBV9	-	TRBJ1-4	TRBD1	CASTGQDEKLFF	TGTGCCAGCACTGGACAGGATGAAAAACTGTTTTTT
TRBV28	-	TRBJ2-3	-	CASSLAGSTDTQYF	TGTGCCAGCAGTTTGGCAGGGAGCACAGATACGCAGTATTTT
TRBV10-3	-	TRBJ1-5	-	CAISGSRADSNQPQHF	TGTGCCATCAGTGGTAGTCGGGCGGATAGCAATCAGCCCCAGCATTTT
TRBV4-3	-	TRBJ2-1	TRBD2	CASSQEWAGGPDEQFF	TGCGCCAGCAGCCAAGAGTGGGCGGGGGGGCCTGATGAGCAGTTCTTC
TRBV10-2	-	TRBJ2-2	TRBD2	CASTAGTSFFGELFF	TGCGCCAGCACCGCCGGGACTAGCTTTTTCGGGGAGCTGTTTTTT
TRBV7-7	-	TRBJ2-5	-	CASSPDSLRETQYF	TGTGCCAGCAGTCCGGACAGTCTCCGGGAGACCCAGTACTTC
TRBV2	-	TRBJ1-5	-	CASSAWGGSGQPQHF	TGTGCCAGCAGTGCATGGGGAGGGTCAGGACAGCCCCAGCATTTT
TRBV6-5	-	TRBJ2-7	-	CASSYSMETFYEQYF	TGTGCCAGCAGTTACTCGATGGAGACGTTCTACGAGCAGTACTTC
TRBV7-9	-	TRBJ1-5	TRBD1	CASSLEGAGNQPQHF	TGTGCCAGCAGCTTAGAGGGGGCGGGCAATCAGCCCCAGCATTTT
TRBV11-2	-	TRBJ2-3	-	CASSLEPFLTDTQYF	TGTGCCAGCAGCTTAGAGCCCTTCCTCACAGATACGCAGTATTTT
TRBV27	-	TRBJ1-2	-	CASSLSSGHTLGYTF	TGTGCCAGCAGTTTATCCTCCGGACATACGTTAGGCTACACCTTC
TRBV6-6	-	TRBJ2-5	-	CASSYLGTLQETQYF	TGTGCCAGCAGTTACTTAGGGACCCTCCAAGAGACCCAGTACTTC
TRBV27	-	TRBJ2-2	-	CASSSSGPFGGELFF	TGTGCCAGCAGTTCATCAGGGCCCTTCGGCGGGGAGCTGTTTTTT
TRBV6-6	-	TRBJ1-2	-	CASTPGYPYGYTF	TGTGCCAGCACCCCAGGGTATCCCTATGGCTACACCTTC
TRBV30	once	TRBJ2-7	TRBD2	CAWRGGSSYEQYF	TGTGCCTGGAGGGGAGGGAGCTCCTACGAGCAGTACTTC
TRBV27	-	TRBJ1-2	-	CASSGGGLGNYGYTF	TGTGCCAGCAGTGGGGGGGGGCTGGGGAACTATGGCTACACCTTC
TRBV9	-	TRBJ2-3	-	CASSDTVTQYF	TGTGCCAGCAGCGATACCGTTACGCAGTATTTT
TRBV4-1	-	TRBJ2-1	-	CASSQPRANEQFF	TGCGCCAGCAGCCAACCCAGGGCGAATGAGCAGTTCTTC
TRBV14	-	TRBJ2-5	-	CASSPPTEVETQYF	TGTGCCAGCAGCCCGCCGACAGAAGTAGAGACCCAGTACTTC
TRBV7-9	-	TRBJ1-2	TRBD1	CASSSQGGAGYTF	TGTGCCAGCAGCTCTCAGGGGGGGGCTGGCTACACCTTC
TRBV7-9	-	TRBJ1-1	TRBD1	CASSLLGTGGRTEAFF	TGTGCCAGCAGCTTACTGGGGACAGGGGGCCGCACTGAAGCTTTCTTT
TRBV19	few	TRBJ2-3	-	CASSSGATDTQYF	TGTGCCAGTAGTAGCGGGGCCACAGATACGCAGTATTTT
TRBV7-9	-	TRBJ1-5	-	CASSLDVNQPQHF	TGTGCCAGCAGCTTAGACGTAAATCAGCCCCAGCATTTT
TRBV4-1	-	TRBJ2-1	-	CASSPRRDFEQFF	TGCGCCAGCAGCCCAAGAAGGGATTTTGAGCAGTTCTTC
TRBV10-3	-	TRBJ2-1	-	CAISESMAGAHNEQFF	TGTGCCATCAGTGAGTCGATGGCGGGGGCCCACAATGAGCAGTTCTTC
TRBV5-5	-	TRBJ1-6	TRBD1	CASSRDSPPSPLHF	TGTGCCAGCAGCCGGGACAGCCCACCATCACCCCTCCACTTT